Listed below are T cell receptor beta chains from one sample, sequenced in a study of tumor and adjacent non-tumor tissue in lung cancer. TCRdb redid the calling of the multiplex PCR reads with MiXCR, one entry per CDR3 protein. The sample holds about 90,000 distinct CDR3 sequences, around 76% seen once. The sample taken for sequencing was distant non-tumor lung tissue. All receptors come from a woman aged 50 to 60 with non-small cell lung cancer. The CDR3 runs from the conserved cysteine through the conserved F or W. Fields, in order: J gene, D gene, clone size, V gene, CDR3 DNA, CDR3 protein. D genes are given only for firm matches. Only some rows state a clone size, as once, few, many or a class for expanded clones.

j_gene: TRBJ2-7
d_gene: .
abundance: once
v_gene: TRBV12-3/TRBV12-4
CDR3nt: TGTGCCAGCGGCCGTGGTTCCTACGAACTGTACTTC
CDR3aa: CASGRGSYELYF

j_gene: TRBJ2-7
d_gene: .
abundance: .
v_gene: TRBV4-2
CDR3nt: TGTGCCAGCAGCCATGCAGTAGATACGGTCCCCTACGAGCACTACTTC
CDR3aa: CASSHAVDTVPYEHYF

j_gene: TRBJ2-2
d_gene: TRBD1
abundance: many
v_gene: TRBV7-9
CDR3nt: TGTGCCAGCAGCTCGACAGGGTCGAACACCGGGGAGCTGTTTTTT
CDR3aa: CASSSTGSNTGELFF

j_gene: TRBJ1-2
d_gene: TRBD1
abundance: few
v_gene: TRBV12-3/TRBV12-4
CDR3nt: TGTGCCAGCAGTTTAGGCGGGACAGGGGAGGGCTACACCTTC
CDR3aa: CASSLGGTGEGYTF

j_gene: TRBJ1-5
d_gene: .
abundance: once
v_gene: TRBV6-5
CDR3nt: TGTGCCAGCAGTTACGGTGGATCCCAGCACCAACATTTT
CDR3aa: CASSYGGSQHQHF

j_gene: TRBJ2-3
d_gene: .
abundance: .
v_gene: TRBV11-2
CDR3nt: TGTGCCAGCAGCTTAACTAGTACAGACACGCAATATTTT
CDR3aa: CASSLTSTDTQYF

j_gene: TRBJ2-1
d_gene: .
abundance: .
v_gene: TRBV14
CDR3nt: TGTGCCAGCAGCCAAGGAGAAGCACTAGCAGATGAGCAGTTCTTC
CDR3aa: CASSQGEALADEQFF

j_gene: TRBJ1-5
d_gene: .
abundance: .
v_gene: TRBV6-2/TRBV6-3
CDR3nt: TGTGTCAGCAGCCTTCCCGCTTACACGTTCAGGAGCAACCAGCCCCAGCATTTT
CDR3aa: CVSSLPAYTFRSNQPQHF

j_gene: TRBJ2-1
d_gene: .
abundance: .
v_gene: TRBV11-2
CDR3nt: TGTGCCAGCAGCTTAGAGGCGGGACATGGTATGAAAGAGCAGCTCTTC
CDR3aa: CASSLEAGHGMKEQLF

j_gene: TRBJ1-5
d_gene: .
abundance: .
v_gene: TRBV6-6
CDR3nt: TGTGCCAGTACCGAAGACAGTATCACGGATACGCAGCATTTT
CDR3aa: CASTEDSITDTQHF

j_gene: TRBJ2-1
d_gene: .
abundance: .
v_gene: TRBV11-1
CDR3nt: TGTGTCAGCAGCCCGGGTCCTTCGACGGGCGATGAGCAGTTCTTC
CDR3aa: CVSSPGPSTGDEQFF

j_gene: TRBJ2-7
d_gene: .
abundance: .
v_gene: TRBV11-2
CDR3nt: TGCGCCAGCAGCCTGAGCGTGAGTACCAACGAGCAGTACTTC
CDR3aa: CASSLSVSTNEQYF

j_gene: TRBJ2-1
d_gene: .
abundance: .
v_gene: TRBV29-1
CDR3nt: TGCAGCGTTAGAGGTCTAGTAGGGTGGAGCTCCTACAATGAGCAGTTCTTC
CDR3aa: CSVRGLVGWSSYNEQFF

j_gene: TRBJ1-1
d_gene: TRBD1
abundance: many
v_gene: TRBV6-2/TRBV6-3
CDR3nt: TGTGCCAGCAGTTACGGACAGGGGGACACTGAAGCTTTCTTT
CDR3aa: CASSYGQGDTEAFF

j_gene: TRBJ1-4
d_gene: .
abundance: many
v_gene: TRBV6-5
CDR3nt: TGTGCCCGCAGGGAATCAGGGCAGATCGGTGAAAAACTGTTTTTT
CDR3aa: CARRESGQIGEKLFF

j_gene: TRBJ1-5
d_gene: .
abundance: .
v_gene: TRBV5-5
CDR3nt: TGTACCAGTAGCGTTAACCCGGACTGGAATCAGCCCCATCATTTT
CDR3aa: CTSSVNPDWNQPHHF

j_gene: TRBJ2-7
d_gene: TRBD1
abundance: .
v_gene: TRBV11-2
CDR3nt: TGTGCCAGCGGCTTAGTTAGGGACAGCTACGAGCGGTGCTTC
CDR3aa: CASGLVRDSYERCF

j_gene: TRBJ2-3
d_gene: TRBD1
abundance: many
v_gene: TRBV6-5
CDR3nt: TGTGCCAGCAGTTATAGGGACAGGGTGAGGGATGCGCAGTATTTT
CDR3aa: CASSYRDRVRDAQYF

j_gene: TRBJ2-2
d_gene: TRBD1
abundance: .
v_gene: TRBV6-5
CDR3nt: TGTGCCAGCAGTCGTTTTACCGAGACAGGGACCGGGGAGCTGTTTTTT
CDR3aa: CASSRFTETGTGELFF

j_gene: TRBJ2-7
d_gene: .
abundance: .
v_gene: TRBV11-3
CDR3nt: TGTGCCAGCAGCCCCCTTGAAGGAGTGGGGTGTGAACAGCACTTC
CDR3aa: CASSPLEGVGCEQHF

j_gene: TRBJ2-3
d_gene: .
abundance: .
v_gene: TRBV6-6
CDR3nt: TGTGCCAGTAAGGCTGGAGATACACAGTATTTT
CDR3aa: CASKAGDTQYF

j_gene: TRBJ2-1
d_gene: .
abundance: .
v_gene: TRBV7-9
CDR3nt: TGTGCAAGCAGCTTGTCTCCTAGGGCCCCAGAGACCCAGTTCTTC
CDR3aa: CASSLSPRAPETQFF